The next 12 T cell receptor beta chains were all read from a single sample in a study of T cell changes during pregnancy in multiple sclerosis. Sequenced by immunoSEQ multiplex PCR; TCRdb stores in-frame clones only, minus some. The sample includes fewer than 110,000 clones, around 92% of them seen just once. The material was peripheral blood, obtained in the third trimester of pregnancy. The receptors shown here come from a female donor in good health, enrolled as a control in a pregnancy study.

The gene calls are TRBV7-2 and TRBJ2-5; TRBD2 aligns across 9 bases. This CDR3 is built from 16 residues. Trimming took 0 bases from V and 4 from J; bases not matched to a gene: 6. Per the germline V gene, CDR1 is SGHTA and CDR2 is FQGNSA. The CDR3 bases are TGTGCCAGCAGCTTAGCTGCGGGGGGGCGTCGAGAGACCCAGTACTTC. It encodes CASSLAAGGRRETQYF.

The J gene is TRBJ2-3, the V gene TRBV18; TRBD2 matches at 10 bases. V shed 4 bases, J shed 1 base, and the junction held 14 bases outside the gene matches. There are 19 residues in the CDR3. Germline values: CDR1 KGHSH, CDR2 LQKENI. The CDR3 region is CASSRGSGGAALGTDTQYF. CDR3 coding DNA: TGTGCCAGCTCACGAGGGAGCGGGGGGGCCGCGCTTGGCACAGATACGCAGTATTTT.

The chain employs TRBV4-2 and TRBJ2-7; D possibly corresponds to TRBD2 (5 bases). The CDR3 is made up of 15 amino acids. The germline gives CDR1 LGHNA, CDR2 YNFKEQ. V was trimmed by 1 base and J by 1 base, leaving 11 bases between them. The CDR3 is CASSQVLASSYEQYF. As DNA, the CDR3 is TGTGCCAGCAGCCAAGTCCTAGCTTCGTCCTACGAGCAGTACTTC.

This clone was picked up one time. The chain links TRBV6-5 to TRBJ1-1; TRBD1 matches 7 bases. This CDR3 is built from 14 residues. The germline gives CDR1 MNHEY, CDR2 SVGAGI. The J segment lost 1 base and the V segment lost 6 bases, leaving 5 bases of the junction unmatched. DNA of the CDR3: TGTGCCAGCAGCTTGACAGGGTGGAACACTGAAGCTTTCTTT. This translates into CASSLTGWNTEAFF.

This chain uses TRBV9 with TRBJ2-7; 7 bases are shared with TRBD1. Trimming took 2 bases from V and 3 from J; bases not matched to a gene: 8. CDR1 is SGDLS and CDR2 is YYNGEE in the germline V gene. This CDR3 comprises 15 residues. The CDR3 loop is CASSVAGTEHYEQYF. DNA for the CDR3: TGTGCCAGCAGCGTTGCCGGGACAGAGCACTACGAGCAGTACTTC.

V usage is TRBV7-2 and J usage is TRBJ2-3; 9 bases line up with TRBD2. The CDR3 has 16 residues. The V gene's germline CDR1 is SGHTA and CDR2 FQGNSA. Losses at the gene ends were 4 bases for V and 1 base for J; bases not matched to a gene: 6. Written as DNA, the CDR3 is TGTGCCAGCAGCTCACGAGCTAGCGGGGGCACAGATACGCAGTATTTT. Residues: CASSSRASGGTDTQYF.

This chain's CDR3 is CASSYPAGGGNEKLFF. As DNA, the CDR3 is TGTGCCAGCAGTTACCCTGCAGGGGGCGGTAATGAAAAACTGTTTTTT. The gene calls are TRBV6-6 and TRBJ1-4; TRBD1 matches at 8 bases. The germline gives CDR1 MNHNY, CDR2 SVGAGI (reference sequence). The CDR3 contains 16 residues. V was pared by 2 bases and J by 4 bases, with 6 bases of the junction left unmatched.

The rearrangement links TRBV29-1 to TRBJ2-5; 7 nucleotides line up with TRBD1. The germline V gene encodes CDR1 SQVTM and CDR2 ANQGSEA. The CDR3 spans 12 residues. Trimming cost V 5 bases and J 1 base; bases outside gene matches: 1. The CDR3 sequence: CSVRTGQETQYF. CDR3 nucleotides: TGCAGCGTTCGGACAGGCCAAGAGACCCAGTACTTC.

The chain recombines TRBV6-1 with TRBJ1-2, with 7 positions matching TRBD1. Trimming took 1 base from V and 4 from J; bases not matched to a gene: 3. This CDR3 is built from 14 residues. Germline V gene sequence: CDR1 MNHNS, CDR2 SASEGT. CDR3 bases: TGTGCCAGCAGTGAAGACAGGGGCCGCTATGGCTACACCTTC. This sequence encodes CASSEDRGRYGYTF.

The J gene is TRBJ1-4, the V gene TRBV7-2; 11 bases map to TRBD1. V shed 5 bases, J shed 7 bases, and the junction held 9 bases outside the gene matches. Germline loops: CDR1 SGHTA, CDR2 FQGNSA. The CDR3 extends over 16 amino acids. CDR3 DNA sequence: TGTGCCAGCAGCCGGTCCCCGGACAGGGGGCGTGAAAAACTGTTTTTT. It codes for CASSRSPDRGREKLFF.

The genes are TRBV2 and TRBJ2-2; 7 nucleotides align to TRBD1. The J segment lost 4 bases and the V segment lost 8 bases, leaving 7 bases of the junction unmatched. CDR3 size: 14 residues. Germline V CDR1 and CDR2: SNHLY, FYNNEI. CDR3 DNA sequence: TGTGCCAGCGTAAAGGGGGCAGGCACCGGGGAGCTGTTTTTT. Translated: CASVKGAGTGELFF.

The CDR3 DNA reads TGTGCCAGCAGTGGTATGGGACAGACTAATGAAAAACTGTTTTTT. This sequence encodes CASSGMGQTNEKLFF. The J gene is TRBJ1-4, the V gene TRBV2, with 7 bases identical to TRBD1. This CDR3 comprises 15 residues. The germline CDR1 and CDR2 sequences are SNHLY and FYNNEI. J lost 2 bases, V lost 4 bases, and 4 bases had no gene match.